This record covers a single T cell receptor beta chain. Trimming removed 0 bases from V and 3 bases from J, with 4 bases in between. This CDR3 is 12 amino acids long. The germline gives CDR1 SGHDT, CDR2 YYEEEE. Only in-frame clones appear in the TCRdb table, and some are missing; sequencing was by immunoSEQ multiplex PCR. The data show around 63,000 clones, around 91% seen once. These data are taken from a study of OX40 agonist ivuxolimab in advanced cancers. As for the study in general: Anti-PD-1, anti-PD-L1 or anti-CTLA-4 therapy given earlier was allowed, and approximately 40% had some.

The sample was CD4+ or CD8+ T cells sorted from blood, taken in a trial of the OX40 agonist ivuxolimab. The TCR comes from an adult with an advanced solid tumor such as melanoma, head and neck, liver or kidney cancer. The chain carries TRBV5-6 and TRBJ2-7; D ambiguous. CDR3 DNA sequence: TGTGCCAGCAGCTTGGATGACTACGAGCAGTACTTC. Translated, it gives CASSLDDYEQYF.